This T cell receptor beta chain derives from a study of radiation and T cells in renal cell carcinoma. Study context: Nephrectomy followed 15 Gy stereotactic body radiation by 4 weeks.

The method was immunoSEQ multiplex PCR; TCRdb's version includes in-frame clones alone and lacks a portion of them. The table shows around 130,000 clones, with more than 80% occurring only once. As for time point: blood 2 weeks post-SBRT. Treatment described: 15 Gy SBRT to primary tumor, nephrectomy 4 weeks later. This renal cell carcinoma was of the clear cell type. Trimming took 3 bases from V and 2 from J; bases not matched to a gene: 4. The CDR3 is 15 amino acids. From germline, CDR1 is SGDLS and CDR2 YYNGEE. This clone showed up just once. The specimen was blood, collected from a patient whose treatment included radiotherapy and nephrectomy. This receptor was obtained from a woman in her fifties or sixties with renal cell carcinoma. V is TRBV9 and J is TRBJ2-7, with TRBD2 identical over 11 bases. The CDR3: CASSEGLAATYEQYF. The CDR3 nucleotides are TGTGCCAGCAGCGAGGGACTAGCGGCGACCTACGAGCAGTACTTC.